This TCR beta chain was profiled in a study of blood T cells in healthy people across ages. Points from the study as a whole: Naive CD4+ cells and diversity were both higher in long-lived donors than in aged donors. It was found that TCR beta diversity correlated strongly with the percentage of naive T cells.

This CDR3 contains 15 residues. Unmatched junction bases numbered 5, after V lost 5 bases and J lost 2 bases. Germline V lookup: CDR1 MNHEY, CDR2 SMNVEV (reference sequence). The total RNA that was extracted per sample amounted to at least 5 micrograms. This clonotype has more than one count but fewer than ten. The antigen is not known. It was with a sample-barcoded 5' primer and a J-beta primer mix that a second PCR of about 6 to 12 cycles was run. All cDNA molecules were each tagged by a template-switch adaptor with 12 random nucleotides. A single record per CDR3 protein comes from TCRdb applying MiXCR to the 5' RACE reads. The sample carries hundreds of thousands of distinct CDR3 sequences, 49% recorded once.

The chain is built from TRBV27 and TRBJ2-3; 9 bases are shared with TRBD2. The specimen was blood. The receptor comes from a woman aged 60-75 years in good health. In DNA, the CDR3 is TGTGCCAGCAGTCCCCGACTAGCGGACACAGATACGCAGTATTTT. It specifies CASSPRLADTDTQYF.